This T cell receptor (beta chain) was captured in a study of graft-versus-host responses after intestinal transplantation. In the study overall: Grafts were multivisceral, liver-intestinal, or isolated intestinal. Among the recipients, all got anti-thymocyte globulin induction and then tacrolimus and steroids for roughly three years.

Regarding this clone: The antigen remains undetermined.

Method: immunoSEQ multiplex PCR; TCRdb's copy keeps in-frame clones and lacks some. The sample has over 100,000 clones, 90% to 95% seen once; the top ten hold around 0.12%. Study results and caveats: Subjects displaying graft-donor T cell macrochimerism possessed elevated graft-versus-host to host-versus-graft clonal ratios inside allografts.

Between the trimmed V and J ends, which lost 0 bases and 3 bases, there was a span of 8 bases. This CDR3 comprises 14 residues. The V gene's germline CDR1 is SGHRS and CDR2 YFSETQ. The receptor was isolated from a human donor who received an intestinal transplant. The rearrangement joins TRBV5-1 to TRBJ2-3, with no clear D. The sequenced sample was unstimulated CD4+ T cells sorted from spleen or lymph node cells, obtained before intestinal transplant. The chain's CDR3 is CASSLGSVTDTQYF. Here the CDR3 DNA reads TGCGCCAGCAGCTTGGGAAGCGTGACAGATACGCAGTATTTT.